This T cell receptor beta chain was found in a study of resident and recirculating memory T cells in vitiligo. The overall study: Shave-biopsy epidermis from lesional and nonlesional skin was sequenced alongside PBMCs. Genomic DNA was extracted from whole homogenized samples, with no cell sorting. Points from the study as a whole: Sequences differed between biopsy sites and patients, suggesting private specificity.

Assay used: immunoSEQ multiplex PCR; TCRdb lists only in-frame clones, some missing. The table shows 35,000 to 45,000 clones, with about 90% occurring only once. This clone was counted a single time. Its antigen is still unknown. Germline V lookup: CDR1 SGHDN, CDR2 FVKESK. The trim removed 8 bases at V and 4 bases at J, leaving 6 bases unmatched. The CDR3 is 13 residues long. Stable vitiligo meant no lesion change over the previous 6 months. Sample: blood. The J gene is TRBJ2-7, the V gene TRBV14, with 9 bases that match TRBD1. The receptor was isolated from a male donor with vitiligo. The CDR3 protein is CASAGQGIYEQYF. CDR3 coding DNA: TGTGCCAGCGCGGGACAGGGTATTTACGAGCAGTACTTC.